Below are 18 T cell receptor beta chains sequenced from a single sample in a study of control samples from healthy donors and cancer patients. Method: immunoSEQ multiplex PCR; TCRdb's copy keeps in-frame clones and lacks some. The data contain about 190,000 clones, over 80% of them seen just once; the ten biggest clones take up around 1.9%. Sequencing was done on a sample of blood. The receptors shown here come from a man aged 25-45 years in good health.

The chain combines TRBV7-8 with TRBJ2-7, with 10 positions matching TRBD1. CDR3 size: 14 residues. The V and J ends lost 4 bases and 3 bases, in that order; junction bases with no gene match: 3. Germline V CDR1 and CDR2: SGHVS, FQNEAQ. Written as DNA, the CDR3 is TGTGCCAGCAGCTCCGACAGGGGGCTCTACGAGCAGTACTTC. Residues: CASSSDRGLYEQYF.

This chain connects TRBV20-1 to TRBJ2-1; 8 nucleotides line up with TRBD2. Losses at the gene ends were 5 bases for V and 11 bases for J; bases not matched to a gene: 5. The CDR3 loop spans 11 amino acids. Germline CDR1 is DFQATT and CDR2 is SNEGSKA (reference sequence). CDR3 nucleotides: TGCAGTGCTGCTCGGGGGGGGCAGCAGTTCTTC. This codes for CSAARGGQQFF.

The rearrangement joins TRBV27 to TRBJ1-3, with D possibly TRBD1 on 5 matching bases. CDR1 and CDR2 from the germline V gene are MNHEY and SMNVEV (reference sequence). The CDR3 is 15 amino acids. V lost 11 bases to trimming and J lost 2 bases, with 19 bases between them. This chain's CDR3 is CAARGQGGPGNTIYF. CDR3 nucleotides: TGTGCCGCCAGAGGGCAGGGAGGGCCTGGAAACACCATATATTTT.

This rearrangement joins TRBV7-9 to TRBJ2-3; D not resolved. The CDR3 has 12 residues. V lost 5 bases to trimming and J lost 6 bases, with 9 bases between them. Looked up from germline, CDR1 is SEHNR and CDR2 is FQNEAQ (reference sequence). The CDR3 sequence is CASSPGYDTQYF. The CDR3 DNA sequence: TGTGCCAGCAGCCCTGGATACGATACGCAGTATTTT.

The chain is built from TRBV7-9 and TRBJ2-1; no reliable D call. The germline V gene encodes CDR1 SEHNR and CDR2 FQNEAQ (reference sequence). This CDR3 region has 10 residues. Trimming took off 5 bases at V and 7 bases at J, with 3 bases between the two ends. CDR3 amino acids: CASSQNEQFF. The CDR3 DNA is TGTGCCAGCAGCCAGAATGAGCAGTTCTTC.

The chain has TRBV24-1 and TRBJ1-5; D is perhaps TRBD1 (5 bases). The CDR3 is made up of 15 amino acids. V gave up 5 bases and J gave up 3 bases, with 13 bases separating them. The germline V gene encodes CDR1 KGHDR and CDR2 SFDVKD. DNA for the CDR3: TGTGCCACCAGTGCGTCACCAGGGATCAATCAGCCCCAGCATTTT. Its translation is CATSASPGINQPQHF.

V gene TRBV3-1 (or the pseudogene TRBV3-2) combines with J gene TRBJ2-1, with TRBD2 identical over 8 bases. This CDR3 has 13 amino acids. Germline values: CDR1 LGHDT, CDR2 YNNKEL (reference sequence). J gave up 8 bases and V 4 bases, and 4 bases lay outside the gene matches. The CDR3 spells CASSPGLAYEQFF. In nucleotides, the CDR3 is TGTGCCAGCAGCCCTGGACTAGCCTATGAGCAGTTCTTC.

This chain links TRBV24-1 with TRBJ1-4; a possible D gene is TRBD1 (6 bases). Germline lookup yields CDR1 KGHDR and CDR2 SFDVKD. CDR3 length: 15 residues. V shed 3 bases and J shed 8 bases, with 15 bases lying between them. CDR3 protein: CATSDPRQAREKLFF. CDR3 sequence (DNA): TGTGCCACCAGTGATCCACGACAGGCCAGGGAAAAACTGTTTTTT.

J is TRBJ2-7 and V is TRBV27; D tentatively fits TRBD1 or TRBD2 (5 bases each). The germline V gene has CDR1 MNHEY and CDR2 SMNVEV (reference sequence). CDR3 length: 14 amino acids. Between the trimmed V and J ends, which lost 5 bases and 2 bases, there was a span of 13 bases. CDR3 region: CASSRDPWAYEQYF. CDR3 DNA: TGTGCCAGCAGTCGGGACCCCTGGGCCTACGAGCAGTACTTC.

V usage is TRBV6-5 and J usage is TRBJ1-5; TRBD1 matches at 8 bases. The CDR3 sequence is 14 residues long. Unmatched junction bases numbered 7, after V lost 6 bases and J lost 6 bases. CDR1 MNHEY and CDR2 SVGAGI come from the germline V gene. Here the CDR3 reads CASSFDRGGQPQHF. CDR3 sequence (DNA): TGTGCCAGCAGCTTTGACAGGGGAGGTCAGCCCCAGCATTTT.

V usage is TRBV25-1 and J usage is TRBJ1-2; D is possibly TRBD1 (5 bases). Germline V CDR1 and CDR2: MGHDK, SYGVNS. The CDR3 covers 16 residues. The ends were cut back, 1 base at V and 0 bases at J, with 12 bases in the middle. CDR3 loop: CASSEWEQGANYGYTF. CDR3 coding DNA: TGTGCCAGCAGTGAATGGGAGCAGGGAGCTAACTATGGCTACACCTTC.

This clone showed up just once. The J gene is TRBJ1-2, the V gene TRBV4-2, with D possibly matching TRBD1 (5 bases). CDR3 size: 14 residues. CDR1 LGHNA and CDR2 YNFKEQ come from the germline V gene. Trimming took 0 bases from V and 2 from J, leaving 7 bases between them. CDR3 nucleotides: TGTGCCAGCAGCCAAGACAGGGAGAACTATGGCTACACCTTC. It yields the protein CASSQDRENYGYTF.

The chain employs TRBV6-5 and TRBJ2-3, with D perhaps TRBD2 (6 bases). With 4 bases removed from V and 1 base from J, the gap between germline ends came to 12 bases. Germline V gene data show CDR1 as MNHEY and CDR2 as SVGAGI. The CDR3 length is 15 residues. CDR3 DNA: TGTGCCAGCAGTTTCGTGGGACTGGGCACAGATACGCAGTATTTT. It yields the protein CASSFVGLGTDTQYF.

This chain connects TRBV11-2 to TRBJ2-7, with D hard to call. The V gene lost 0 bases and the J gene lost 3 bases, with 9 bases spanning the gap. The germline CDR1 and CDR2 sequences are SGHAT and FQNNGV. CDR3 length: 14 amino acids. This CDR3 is CASSLEGRFYEQYF. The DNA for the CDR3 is TGTGCCAGCAGCTTAGAAGGCAGATTCTACGAGCAGTACTTC.

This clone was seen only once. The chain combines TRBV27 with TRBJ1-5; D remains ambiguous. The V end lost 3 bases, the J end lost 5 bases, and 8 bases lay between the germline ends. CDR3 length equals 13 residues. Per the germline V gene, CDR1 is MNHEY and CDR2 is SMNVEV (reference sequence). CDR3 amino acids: CASSFRYDQPQHF. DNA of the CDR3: TGTGCCAGCAGTTTCAGGTATGATCAGCCCCAGCATTTT.

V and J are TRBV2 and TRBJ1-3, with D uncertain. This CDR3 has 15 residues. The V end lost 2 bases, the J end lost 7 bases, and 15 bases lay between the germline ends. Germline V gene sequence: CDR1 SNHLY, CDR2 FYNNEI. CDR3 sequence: CASSESKGFGNTIYF. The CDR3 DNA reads TGTGCCAGCAGTGAAAGTAAGGGTTTCGGGAACACCATATATTTT.

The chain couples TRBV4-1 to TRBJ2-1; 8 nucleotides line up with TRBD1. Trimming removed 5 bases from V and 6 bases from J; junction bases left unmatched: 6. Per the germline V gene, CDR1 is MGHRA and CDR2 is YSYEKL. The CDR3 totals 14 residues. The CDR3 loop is CASSSGTGINEQFF. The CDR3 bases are TGCGCCAGCAGCTCCGGGACAGGTATCAATGAGCAGTTCTTC.

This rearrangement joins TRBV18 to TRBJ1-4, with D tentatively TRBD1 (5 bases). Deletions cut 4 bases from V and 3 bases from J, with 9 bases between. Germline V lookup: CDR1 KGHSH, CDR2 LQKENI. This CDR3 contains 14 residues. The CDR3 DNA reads TGTGCCAGCTCACGGGGGAACTCTAATGAAAAACTGTTTTTT. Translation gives CASSRGNSNEKLFF.